Listed here is a single TCR beta chain. This clonotype was detected only a few times. Its antigen target is currently unknown. No base qualities exist here, and no much larger clone lies one base off it. The source of the sample is a study of patients and donors after allogeneic stem cell transplantation (dated by TCRdb to 2018 to 2020). The CDR3 goes from the cysteine to the phenylalanine over 13 residues. The kept DNA is CDR3 alone, 39 bases in frame from the first base. V is cut back by 5 bases and J by 10 bases, with 8 bases in the junction unmatched. CDR1 SNHLY and CDR2 FYNNEI were looked up in the germline V gene. Library construction relied on RT-PCR. Sequencing was performed on a NextSeq 550. The raw public data were reprocessed by TCRdb itself: fastp quality trimming at Q25, MiXCR clonotype calling, in-frame beta chains only. Entries are consolidated by CDR3 protein sequence, retaining the most common genes and DNA. Recorded for this sample are 400,000 to 500,000 distinct CDR3 sequences; 16% of them occurred a single time. Around 7.9% of the sample is in the top ten clones.

The sequence is built from TRBV2 and TRBJ1-1; TRBD1 matches 9 bases in the middle. The specimen was blood, either unsorted or a sorted T cell fraction (not recorded which). The TCR comes from a human donor who was either an allogeneic HSCT recipient or a stem cell or donor lymphocyte infusion donor (not recorded which). It is not recorded whose cells these are; they may come from a transplant donor. CDR3 sequence: CASSTGQGNVAFF. Here is the DNA: TGTGCCAGCAGTACGGGACAGGGAAATGTAGCTTTCTTT.